A single sample gave rise to the 15 T cell receptor beta chains below, sequenced in a study of T cell responses to AZD1222 COVID-19 vaccine (dated by TCRdb to the early 2020s). The library was prepared using the immunoSEQ multiplex PCR assay. In TCRdb, the immuneACCESS table is reduced to in-frame sequences with V and J assigned. These tables do not hold every clone; where another copy was compared, an unresolved V gene accounts for under half, and the others remain unexplained. This sample is represented by around 130,000 clones; roughly 90% of them were singletons. The ten top clones hold 1% to 1.3% of the sample. The time point label, read with the paper, signifies: about 28 days (+/-7) after the second vaccine dose. The sequenced sample was peripheral blood, obtained 28 days after the second AZD1222 dose. The source of these receptors is an adult who received the AZD1222 COVID-19 vaccine.

The rearrangement links TRBV29-1 to TRBJ1-1, with TRBD1 identical over 10 bases. Germline V gene data show CDR1 as SQVTM and CDR2 as ANQGSEA. The CDR3 totals 12 residues. V was pared by 7 bases and J by 4 bases, with 3 bases of the junction left unmatched. The CDR3 DNA reads TGCAGCGCTGACAGGGGGCTCACTGAAGCTTTCTTT. It is translated as CSADRGLTEAFF.

The rearrangement links TRBV19 to TRBJ1-1; D might be TRBD1 (6 bases). Trimming took 7 bases from V and 6 from J, leaving 21 bases between them. This CDR3 comprises 15 residues. CDR1 and CDR2 (germline): LNHDA, SQIVND (reference sequence). Here the CDR3 reads CASTPPYREWAEAFF. CDR3 DNA: TGTGCCAGTACCCCACCCTACAGGGAGTGGGCTGAAGCTTTCTTT.

This chain uses TRBV5-4 with TRBJ2-2; D might be TRBD2 (6 bases). Germline V gene data show CDR1 as SGHNT and CDR2 as YYREEE (reference sequence). There are 16 residues in the CDR3. Trimming removed 0 bases from V and 2 bases from J, with 11 bases in between. The CDR3 nucleotides read TGTGCCAGCAGCTTGGCCGGCGGGATTAACACCGGGGAGCTGTTTTTT. It encodes CASSLAGGINTGELFF. The entire variable domain, with the rest obtained from reference TRBV5-4 and TRBJ2-2, is as follows: ETGVTQSPTHLIKTRGQQVTLRCSSQSGHNTVSWYQQALGQGPQFIFQYYREEENGRGNFPPRFSGLQFPNYSSELNVNALELDDSALYLCASSLAGGINTGELFFGEGSRLTVL.

This CDR3 reads CAIPRDREKSTDTQYF. DNA for the CDR3: TGTGCCATCCCGCGCGACAGGGAAAAAAGCACAGATACGCAGTATTTT. The chain carries TRBV7-9 and TRBJ2-3; TRBD1 matches at 7 bases. The CDR3 is 16 amino acids. Germline lookup yields CDR1 SEHNR and CDR2 FQNEAQ (reference sequence). Trimming cost V 10 bases and J 0 bases; bases outside gene matches: 13. Together with reference TRBV7-9 and TRBJ2-3, the CDR3 gives the full variable domain: DTGVSQNPRHKITKRGQNVTFRCDPISEHNRLYWYRQTLGQGPEFLTYFQNEAQLEKSRLLSDRFSAERPKGSFSTLEIQRTEQGDSAMYLCAIPRDREKSTDTQYFGPGTRLTVL.

V is TRBV15 and J is TRBJ1-2; no clear D gene. V was cut by 1 base and J by 4 bases, with 10 bases left in between. This CDR3 has 14 amino acids. Germline-derived CDR1 and CDR2 are LNHNV and YYDKDF (reference sequence). The CDR3 bases are TGTGCCACCAGCAGAGGCCGGACGGCCTATGGCTACACCTTC. It translates to CATSRGRTAYGYTF.

The chain recombines TRBV7-2 with TRBJ1-6; 10 nucleotides agree with TRBD1. This CDR3 spans 18 amino acids. Germline assignment: CDR1 SGHTA and CDR2 FQGNSA. J gave up 3 bases and V 1 base, and 6 bases lay outside the gene matches. The CDR3 DNA sequence: TGTGCCAGCAGCTTAGGCCGGGACAGGGGTTTCTATAATTCACCCCTCCACTTT. This translates into CASSLGRDRGFYNSPLHF.

The gene calls are TRBV7-3 and TRBJ2-2; the match to TRBD2 covers 12 bases. Germline V gene sequence: CDR1 SGHTA, CDR2 FQGTGA. The V gene end was trimmed by 5 bases and the J gene end by 6 bases; junction bases not matched to a gene: 10. This CDR3 has 17 amino acids. CDR3 sequence (DNA): TGTGCCAGCAGCCTGACTAGCGGGAGAGGCAAAGCCGGGGAGCTGTTTTTT. Protein product: CASSLTSGRGKAGELFF.

The gene calls are TRBV28 and TRBJ1-2; 8 bases are a match to TRBD1. V shed 3 bases and J 8 bases; nucleotides not matched to a gene: 8. The germline V gene has CDR1 MDHEN and CDR2 SYDVKM. The CDR3 contains 14 residues. The CDR3 region has the DNA TGTGCCAGCAGTTTCCCCGGGACAGGATACGGCTACACCTTC. This codes for CASSFPGTGYGYTF.

The genes are TRBV18 and TRBJ1-4; possibly TRBD1 for D (5 bases). CDR3 length: 14 residues. V lost 2 bases to trimming and J lost 6 bases, with 10 bases between them. Germline V lookup: CDR1 KGHSH, CDR2 LQKENI. The CDR3 loop reads CASSPGTIHEKLFF. As DNA, the CDR3 is TGTGCCAGCTCACCAGGGACGATCCATGAAAAACTGTTTTTT.

The V call is TRBV7-9, the J call TRBJ2-1, with TRBD1 identical over 9 bases. J lost 8 bases, V lost 4 bases, and 6 bases had no gene match. Germline V gene lookup returns CDR1 SEHNR and CDR2 FQNEAQ (reference sequence). The length of the CDR3 is 14 residues. CDR3 bases: TGTGCCAGCAGCTACGGGACAGGGAATGATGAGCAGTTCTTC. Encoded protein: CASSYGTGNDEQFF.

This clone was counted once. The chain has TRBV5-6 and TRBJ1-1, with D unclear. The CDR3 extends over 12 amino acids. The V gene's germline CDR1 is SGHDT and CDR2 YYEEEE. V gave up 4 bases and J gave up 6 bases, with 10 bases separating them. CDR3 sequence: CASSLPAAEAFF. DNA for the CDR3: TGTGCCAGCAGCCTGCCGGCCGCTGAAGCTTTCTTT.

Comment on this clone: Sequence at one end of the junction differs from germline and may be a read error. The rearrangement uses TRBV7-3 and TRBJ2-2; no clear D. The length of the CDR3 is 13 residues. The germline V gene has CDR1 SGHTA and CDR2 FQGTGA. The CDR3 region is CASSLLNSGELFF. CDR3 sequence (DNA): TGTGCCAGCAGCTTACTGAACTCCGGGGAGCTGTTTTTT.

The chain couples TRBV20-1 to TRBJ1-5; 8 bases align to TRBD1. The CDR3 length is 13 residues. V lost 6 bases and J lost 3; bases outside the gene matches: 4. Germline V gene sequence: CDR1 DFQATT, CDR2 SNEGSKA (reference sequence). The CDR3 loop reads CSASQGANQPQHF. The CDR3 bases are TGCAGTGCCAGTCAGGGGGCCAATCAGCCCCAGCATTTT.

The gene calls are TRBV3-1 (or the pseudogene TRBV3-2) and TRBJ2-1; 7 nucleotides match TRBD1. CDR3 length: 14 amino acids. J lost 8 bases, V lost 1 base, and 5 bases had no gene match. The germline V gene has CDR1 LGHDT and CDR2 YNNKEL (reference sequence). CDR3 DNA: TGTGCCAGCAGCCAAGTGGACAGGCGAGATGAGCAGTTCTTC. Its protein product is CASSQVDRRDEQFF.

The gene calls are TRBV7-9 and TRBJ1-6; possibly TRBD1 for D (5 bases). Germline assignment: CDR1 SEHNR and CDR2 FQNEAQ (reference sequence). This CDR3 contains 16 residues. Trimming removed 3 bases from V and 8 bases from J, with 17 bases in between. CDR3 sequence reads: CASSLYFDRGYSPLHF. CDR3 bases: TGTGCCAGCAGCTTGTATTTCGACAGAGGGTATTCACCCCTCCACTTT. Based on the CDR3 plus reference TRBV7-9 and TRBJ1-6, the full variable domain is DTGVSQNPRHKITKRGQNVTFRCDPISEHNRLYWYRQTLGQGPEFLTYFQNEAQLEKSRLLSDRFSAERPKGSFSTLEIQRTEQGDSAMYLCASSLYFDRGYSPLHFGNGTRLTVT.